The 16 T cell receptor beta chains below come from one sample, sequenced in a study of vaccination effects on CD4 cells after COVID-19. Libraries were prepared by immunoSEQ multiplex PCR; TCRdb keeps only in-frame clonotypes and omits some of them. The repertoire has 55,000 to 80,000 clones, roughly 78% of them found once; the top ten carry roughly 4%. Within the ViraFEST assay, antigen-specific CD4+ T cells underwent expansion with viral peptide pools prior to sequencing. When around nine days of culture had elapsed, CD4+ T cells were isolated. Each vaccine recipient was nucleocapsid antibody negative and had no prior SARS-CoV-2 infection. The antigens these receptors bind are not known. This material consisted of CD4+ T cells from PBMCs cultured with HCoV-OC43 spike peptides, taken before COVID-19 vaccination. This sample's subset: HCoV-OC43 spike overlapping peptide pool stimulation. The receptors come from a human donor who received a COVID-19 vaccine.

The chain uses TRBV23-1 and TRBJ2-2; 8 bases align to TRBD1. TRBV23-1 is reported as an ORF; its role is uncertain. V was pared by 0 bases and J by 6 bases, with 6 bases of the junction left unmatched. The CDR3 runs to 16 residues. The CDR3 spells CASSQSKDREAGELFF. The DNA for the CDR3 is TGCGCCAGCAGTCAATCGAAGGACAGGGAGGCCGGGGAGCTGTTTTTT.

This clone has only a few counts. The V call is TRBV5-4, the J call TRBJ1-6, with 7 bases identical to TRBD1. V lost 5 bases, J lost 0 bases, and 11 bases stayed unmatched. Germline V lookup: CDR1 SGHNT, CDR2 YYREEE (reference sequence). The CDR3 runs to 18 residues. DNA of the CDR3: TGTGCCAGCAGTCGGGGCAGGGGGGTTAGCTCCTATAATTCACCCCTCCACTTT. Its protein product is CASSRGRGVSSYNSPLHF.

The chain combines TRBV7-2 with TRBJ2-2; 7 nucleotides match TRBD2. V trimming: 2 bases; J trimming: 3 bases; junction bases outside the gene matches: 3. The length of the CDR3 is 15 residues. Germline V lookup: CDR1 SGHTA, CDR2 FQGNSA. This CDR3 is CASSLFLADTGELFF. The CDR3, as DNA: TGTGCCAGCAGCTTATTCCTAGCGGACACCGGGGAGCTGTTTTTT.

The V gene is TRBV5-4, the J gene TRBJ1-3; D is undetermined. V dropped 1 base and J dropped 4 bases, with 3 bases sitting between them. The CDR3 has 12 residues. The germline V gene encodes CDR1 SGHNT and CDR2 YYREEE (reference sequence). CDR3 DNA: TGTGCCAGCAGCTTGCCCGGAAACACCATATATTTT. The encoded protein is CASSLPGNTIYF.

The chain has TRBV2 and TRBJ1-6; 10 nucleotides agree with TRBD1. The germline CDR1 and CDR2 sequences are SNHLY and FYNNEI. The CDR3 totals 15 residues. V was clipped by 4 bases and J by 10 bases; unmatched bases: 7. The CDR3 DNA is TGTGCCAGCAGTGGGCCGGGACAGGGGCAATCACCCCTCCACTTT. This gives the protein CASSGPGQGQSPLHF.

This chain joins TRBV2 and TRBJ2-5; the match to TRBD1 covers 8 bases. Germline V gives CDR1 SNHLY, CDR2 FYNNEI. V was clipped by 7 bases and J by 4 bases; unmatched bases: 5. The CDR3 sequence is 13 residues long. This chain's CDR3 is CASTRGRSETQYF. The CDR3 nucleotides read TGTGCCAGCACCAGGGGGCGTTCAGAGACCCAGTACTTC.

This clone was seen a few times. CDR3 in DNA: TGTGCCAGCAGCTTAGAGGTCGCCCGGGGAGTACGCTATGGCTACACCTTC. This encodes CASSLEVARGVRYGYTF. The J gene is TRBJ1-2, the V gene TRBV7-9, with no clear D. Germline-derived CDR1 and CDR2 are SEHNR and FQNEAQ (reference sequence). The CDR3 has 17 amino acids. Trimming left V 1 base short and J 4 bases short, with 19 bases between.

The chain carries TRBV6-1 and TRBJ1-1; 8 bases map to TRBD1. Unmatched junction bases numbered 4, after V lost 3 bases and J lost 1 base. The CDR3 covers 15 residues. Per the germline V gene, CDR1 is MNHNS and CDR2 is SASEGT. As DNA, the CDR3 is TGTGCCAGCAGTGATCAGGGGGCGGGGAACACTGAAGCTTTCTTT. Its translation is CASSDQGAGNTEAFF.

V is TRBV6-1 and J is TRBJ1-3, with D unclear. V was pared by 0 bases and J by 9 bases, with 6 bases between. The germline CDR1 and CDR2 sequences are MNHNS and SASEGT. CDR3 length equals 12 residues. The CDR3, as DNA: TGTGCCAGCAGTGAAGCACGGACCACCATATATTTT. This codes for CASSEARTTIYF.

This chain uses TRBV5-1 with TRBJ2-1; D may be TRBD1 (6 bases). The V end lost 4 bases, the J end lost 0 bases, and 11 bases lay between the germline ends. The V gene's germline CDR1 is SGHRS and CDR2 YFSETQ. This CDR3 contains 15 residues. The CDR3: CASSPTGSSYNEQFF. As DNA, the CDR3 is TGCGCCAGCAGCCCTACAGGGAGCTCCTACAATGAGCAGTTCTTC.

This clone was counted once. The J gene is TRBJ2-3, the V gene TRBV29-1, with D uncertain. The CDR3 runs 12 residues. From germline, CDR1 is SQVTM and CDR2 ANQGSEA. V was pared by 5 bases and J by 0 bases, with 6 bases between. CDR3 sequence reads: CSVTSSTDTQYF. CDR3 nucleotide sequence: TGCAGCGTTACCTCTAGCACAGATACGCAGTATTTT.

The V and J genes are TRBV29-1 and TRBJ2-3; 12 nucleotides align to TRBD1. The CDR3 covers 14 residues. V lost 6 bases to trimming and J lost 3 bases; unmatched junction nucleotides: 4. Germline CDR1 and CDR2: SQVTM and ANQGSEA. For the CDR3, the DNA is TGCAGCGTGGGACAGGGGGCTGTTACAGATACGCAGTATTTT. The encoded protein is CSVGQGAVTDTQYF.

V and J are TRBV28 and TRBJ1-6, with a weak D call TRBD1 (5 bases). V lost 6 bases, J lost 4 bases, and 13 bases lay in between. The CDR3 length is 15 residues. Per germline, CDR1 MDHEN and CDR2 SYDVKM. CDR3 sequence (DNA): TGTGCCAGCAGGGGACTCTCGAGTTATAATTCACCCCTCCACTTT. This sequence encodes CASRGLSSYNSPLHF.

This clone has a handful of counts. The chain has TRBV7-2 and TRBJ1-5; D unresolved. Germline loops: CDR1 SGHTA, CDR2 FQGNSA. Trimming removed 4 bases from V and 2 bases from J, with 12 bases in between. The CDR3 totals 15 residues. The CDR3: CASSSDPFGNQPQHF. DNA of the CDR3: TGTGCCAGCAGCTCAGATCCTTTCGGCAATCAGCCCCAGCATTTT.

This clone was found a few times. The V and J genes are TRBV3-1 (or the pseudogene TRBV3-2) and TRBJ2-5, with D perhaps matching TRBD1 (6 bases). V lost 5 bases to trimming and J lost 1 base, with 11 bases between them. Germline V gene sequence: CDR1 LGHDT, CDR2 YNNKEL (reference sequence). The CDR3 is 14 residues long. The chain's CDR3 is CASSTRTVQETQYF. The CDR3 DNA is TGTGCCAGCAGCACAAGGACAGTCCAAGAGACCCAGTACTTC.

The chain links TRBV12-3 or TRBV12-4 to TRBJ2-7; no definite D call. V was cut by 8 bases and J by 12 bases, with 8 bases left in between. The CDR3 covers 8 residues. CDR3 nucleotides: TGTGCCAGCCCGCGGCCGTACGTC. Its translation: CASPRPYV.